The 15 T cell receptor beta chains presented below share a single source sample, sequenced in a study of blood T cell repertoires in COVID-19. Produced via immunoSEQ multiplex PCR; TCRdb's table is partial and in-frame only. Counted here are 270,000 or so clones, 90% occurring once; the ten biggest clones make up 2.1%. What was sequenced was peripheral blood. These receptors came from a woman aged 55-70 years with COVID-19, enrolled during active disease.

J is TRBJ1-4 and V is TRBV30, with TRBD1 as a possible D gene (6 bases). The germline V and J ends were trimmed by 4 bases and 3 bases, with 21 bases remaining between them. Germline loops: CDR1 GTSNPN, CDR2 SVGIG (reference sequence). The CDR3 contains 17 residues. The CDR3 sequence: CAWTRGGGGSSNEKLFF. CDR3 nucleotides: TGTGCCTGGACCAGAGGGGGAGGGGGATCGTCTAATGAAAAACTGTTTTTT.

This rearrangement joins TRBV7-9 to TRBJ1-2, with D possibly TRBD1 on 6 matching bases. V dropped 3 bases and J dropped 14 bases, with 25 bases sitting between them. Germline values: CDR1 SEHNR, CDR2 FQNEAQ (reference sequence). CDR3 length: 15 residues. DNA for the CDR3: TGTGCCAGCAGCTTCGTCCTCAGGACAGCTCCGGCGGGTACCTTC. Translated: CASSFVLRTAPAGTF.

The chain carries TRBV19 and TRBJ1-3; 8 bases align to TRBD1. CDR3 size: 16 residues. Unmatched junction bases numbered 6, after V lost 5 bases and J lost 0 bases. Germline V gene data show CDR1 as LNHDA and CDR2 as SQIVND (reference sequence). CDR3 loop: CASSPGQGFSGNTIYF. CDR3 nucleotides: TGTGCCAGTAGTCCCGGACAGGGATTCTCTGGAAACACCATATATTTT.

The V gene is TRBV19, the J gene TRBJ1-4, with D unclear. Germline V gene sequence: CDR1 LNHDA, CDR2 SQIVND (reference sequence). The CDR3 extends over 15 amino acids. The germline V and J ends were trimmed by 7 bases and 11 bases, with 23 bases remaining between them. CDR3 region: CASIPEKARLDKLFF. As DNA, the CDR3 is TGTGCCAGTATCCCAGAAAAGGCCCGACTTGATAAACTGTTTTTT.

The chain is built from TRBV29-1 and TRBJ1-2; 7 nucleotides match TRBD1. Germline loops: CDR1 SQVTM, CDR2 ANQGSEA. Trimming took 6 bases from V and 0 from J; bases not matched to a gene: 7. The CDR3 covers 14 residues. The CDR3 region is CSVDTGATNYGYTF. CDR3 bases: TGCAGCGTGGATACAGGGGCGACTAACTATGGCTACACCTTC.

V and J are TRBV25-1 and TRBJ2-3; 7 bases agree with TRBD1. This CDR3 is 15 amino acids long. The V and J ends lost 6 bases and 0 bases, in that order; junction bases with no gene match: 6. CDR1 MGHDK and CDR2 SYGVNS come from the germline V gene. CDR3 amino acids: CASRDRQPSTDTQYF. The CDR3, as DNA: TGTGCCAGCAGGGACAGGCAGCCTAGCACAGATACGCAGTATTTT.

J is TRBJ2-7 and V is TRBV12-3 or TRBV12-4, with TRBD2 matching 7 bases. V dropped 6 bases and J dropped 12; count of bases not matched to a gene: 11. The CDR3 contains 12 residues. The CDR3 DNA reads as TGTGCCAGCAGCTTCTGGGGGGGGGACGCGTACTTC. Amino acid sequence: CASSFWGGDAYF.

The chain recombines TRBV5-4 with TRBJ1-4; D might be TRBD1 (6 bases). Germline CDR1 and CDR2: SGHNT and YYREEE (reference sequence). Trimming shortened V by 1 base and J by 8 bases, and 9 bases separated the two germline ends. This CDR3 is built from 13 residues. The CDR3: CASSLTGNEKLFF. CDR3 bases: TGTGCCAGCAGCTTGACAGGGAACGAAAAACTGTTTTTT.

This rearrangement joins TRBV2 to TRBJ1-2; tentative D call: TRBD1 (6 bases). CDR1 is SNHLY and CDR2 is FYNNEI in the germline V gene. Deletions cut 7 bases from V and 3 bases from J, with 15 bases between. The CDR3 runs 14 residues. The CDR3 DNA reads TGTGCCAGCACACTACAGGGAGATGACTATGGCTACACCTTC. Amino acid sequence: CASTLQGDDYGYTF.

The CDR3 is CASSIKTDYGYTF. In nucleotides, the CDR3 is TGTGCCAGTAGTATCAAGACAGACTATGGCTACACCTTC. The chain joins TRBV19 to TRBJ1-2; tentative D call: TRBD1 (5 bases). There are 13 residues in the CDR3. The V gene lost 3 bases and the J gene lost 3 bases, with 8 bases spanning the gap. Germline V CDR1 and CDR2: LNHDA, SQIVND (reference sequence).

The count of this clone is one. DNA of the CDR3: TGTGCCAGCAGTGAAATGACAGGAACCTACGAGCAGTACTTC. Translation gives CASSEMTGTYEQYF. The rearrangement joins TRBV2 to TRBJ2-7; D is perhaps TRBD1 (6 bases). CDR1 SNHLY and CDR2 FYNNEI come from the germline V gene. Trimming pared 2 bases from V and 2 bases from J, leaving 10 bases between. The CDR3 covers 14 residues.

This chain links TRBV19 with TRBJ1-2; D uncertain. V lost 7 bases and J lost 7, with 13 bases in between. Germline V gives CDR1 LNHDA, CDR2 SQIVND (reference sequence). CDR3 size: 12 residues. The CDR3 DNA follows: TGTGCCAGTAATTGGGCGCCCAGTGGCTACACCTTC. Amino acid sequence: CASNWAPSGYTF.

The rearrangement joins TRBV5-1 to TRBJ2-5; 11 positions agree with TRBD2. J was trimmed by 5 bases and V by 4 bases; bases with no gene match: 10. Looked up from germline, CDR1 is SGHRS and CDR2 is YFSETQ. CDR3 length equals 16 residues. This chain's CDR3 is CASSPRPSGGRETQYF. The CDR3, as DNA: TGCGCCAGCAGCCCGCGTCCTAGCGGGGGGCGGGAGACCCAGTACTTC.

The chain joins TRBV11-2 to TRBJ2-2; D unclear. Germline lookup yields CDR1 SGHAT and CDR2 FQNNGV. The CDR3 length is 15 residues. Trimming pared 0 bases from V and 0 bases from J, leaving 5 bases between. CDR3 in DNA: TGTGCCAGCAGCTTAGAAGCCGCGAACACCGGGGAGCTGTTTTTT. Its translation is CASSLEAANTGELFF.

CDR3 region: CASSPGGGVDYNEQFF. The DNA for the CDR3 is TGTGCCAGCTCCCCGGGTGGGGGGGTGGACTACAATGAGCAGTTCTTC. This chain links TRBV11-3 with TRBJ2-1, with 7 bases that match TRBD2. Trimming took 8 bases from V and 3 from J; bases not matched to a gene: 13. Germline V gives CDR1 SGHNT, CDR2 YENEEA. CDR3 length equals 16 residues. Complete variable domain (other parts from reference TRBV11-3 and TRBJ2-1): EAGVVQSPRYKIIEKKQPVAFWCNPISGHNTLYWYLQNLGQGPELLIRYENEEAVDDSQLPKDRFSAERLKGVDSTLKIQPAELGDSAVYLCASSPGGGVDYNEQFFGPGTRLTVL.